This T cell receptor (beta chain) was recovered during a study of T cell clonality in common variable immunodeficiency. Study-wide results and caveats: Reportedly, TCR beta sequences from common variable immunodeficiency showed fewer deletions and N-nucleotide insertions.

Patients and controls were mostly of Caucasian heritage. This clone was recorded a few times. Its antigen remains unknown. Coverage ceases 3 residues before the CDR3 finishes, and the germline J gene fills in the end. TCRdb keeps only in-frame clones here, not all; method: immunoSEQ multiplex PCR. Observed in the sample are about 20,000 clones, none of them singletons. Trimming stripped 8 bases from V and 4 bases from J, with 11 bases between. The CDR3 is 12 residues long. This chain connects TRBV23-1 to TRBJ2-5; no definite D call. TRBV23-1 is an ORF; its function is uncertain. The receptor's source is a human donor with common variable immunodeficiency. Material for sequencing was peripheral blood mononuclear cells. The covered CDR3 bases are TGCGCCAGCTATACGCAGAGAGAGACC. Residues: CASYTQRET. The entire CDR3 protein is CASYTQRETQYF.